This is a list of T cell receptor beta chains from one sample in a study of a mutant IDH1 vaccine in newly diagnosed glioma. Libraries were prepared by immunoSEQ multiplex PCR; TCRdb keeps only in-frame clonotypes and omits some of them. The sample yields about 50,000 clones, 86% seen once. Sequenced material: PBMCs, taken from a glioma patient treated with radiotherapy, temozolomide or both. Every receptor here comes from a middle-aged man with glioma. Each CDR3 is given with its conserved first and last residue. Each record gives: clone size, J gene, D gene, V gene, CDR3 protein. The D gene is left open where the match is weak. The listing skips clone size in some rows; elsewhere it reads once, few, many or a size class.

clone size: -; J gene: TRBJ2-7; D gene: TRBD2; V gene: TRBV5-1; CDR3 protein: CASSTGLAGIYEQYF
clone size: -; J gene: TRBJ2-5; D gene: -; V gene: TRBV7-8; CDR3 protein: CASSPTSWETQYF
clone size: -; J gene: TRBJ2-3; D gene: -; V gene: TRBV6-4; CDR3 protein: CASSDTQGGGDTQYF
clone size: -; J gene: TRBJ2-7; D gene: -; V gene: TRBV7-6; CDR3 protein: CASSLAGGGYEQYF
clone size: -; J gene: TRBJ1-1; D gene: -; V gene: TRBV4-1; CDR3 protein: CASSQDEIRNTEAFF
clone size: few; J gene: TRBJ2-7; D gene: -; V gene: TRBV7-9; CDR3 protein: CASSASYEQYF
clone size: once; J gene: TRBJ1-1; D gene: -; V gene: TRBV14; CDR3 protein: CASSQHRGTEAFF
clone size: once; J gene: TRBJ2-1; D gene: -; V gene: TRBV7-9; CDR3 protein: CASSLAQPFPNEQFF
clone size: once; J gene: TRBJ2-1; D gene: TRBD2; V gene: TRBV10-3; CDR3 protein: CAISDRSLLAGAYNEQFF
clone size: -; J gene: TRBJ2-2; D gene: -; V gene: TRBV7-3; CDR3 protein: CASSLGETGELFF